Listed below are T cell receptor beta chains from one sample, sequenced in a study of PD-1 blockade in classical Hodgkin lymphoma. TCRdb's copy holds only in-frame clones and misses some; the assay was immunoSEQ multiplex PCR. The data hold under 110,000 clones, with about 89% observed a single time. Here the sequenced sample was peripheral blood mononuclear cells (PBMCs), taken before the second cycle of nivolumab. These receptors came from a human donor with classical Hodgkin lymphoma. Both conserved end residues are part of each CDR3. D genes are given only for firm matches. For some rows the clone size is stated as once, few or many, or as a class when expanded; others skip it.

NA,14,TRBJ1-1,TRBV4-2,few,TGTGCCAGCAGCCAAGATGGATCCGGGGATGAAGCTTTCTTT,CASSQDGSGDEAFF
TRBD1,14,TRBJ1-2,TRBV30,NA,TGTGCCTGGACTGGGGACAGATCTAACTATGGCTACACCTTC,CAWTGDRSNYGYTF
NA,13,TRBJ1-2,TRBV5-6,NA,TGTGCCAGCAGCCCCGGGACGAATCGGGGCTACACCTTC,CASSPGTNRGYTF
NA,12,TRBJ1-2,TRBV11-2,few,TGTGCCAGCAGCTTAGGAGGGTATGGCTACACCTTC,CASSLGGYGYTF
NA,14,TRBJ1-1,TRBV5-1,NA,TGCGCCAGCAGCTTGTTTTCAGGGAACACTGAAGCTTTCTTT,CASSLFSGNTEAFF
NA,16,TRBJ1-6,TRBV6-1,once,TGTGCCAGCAGTGAATGGGTAGGGGAAAGAGAATCACCCCTCCACTTT,CASSEWVGERESPLHF
TRBD1,15,TRBJ2-1,TRBV30,NA,TGTGCCTGGGTTGGGAGGACAGGGATCTACAATGAGCAGTTCTTC,CAWVGRTGIYNEQFF
NA,12,TRBJ2-2,TRBV11-2,NA,TGTGCCAGCAGCTTGAGGACCGGGGAGCTGTTTTTT,CASSLRTGELFF
NA,14,TRBJ2-4,TRBV29-1,NA,TGCAGCATCCTCGGATCCCTAACCAAAAACATTCAGTACTTC,CSILGSLTKNIQYF
NA,14,TRBJ1-1,TRBV18,NA,TGTGCCAGCTCACCGTCAGGGGTGAACACTGAAGCTTTCTTT,CASSPSGVNTEAFF
TRBD2,17,TRBJ2-5,TRBV9,once,TGTGCCAGCAGCGTGGCAAGAAAGCGGGGGGGTGCTGAGACCCAGTACTTC,CASSVARKRGGAETQYF
NA,16,TRBJ2-2,TRBV19,NA,TGTGCCAGTACCCCCCTTGGGGGCCGCGGGACCGGGGAGCTGTTTTTT,CASTPLGGRGTGELFF
TRBD2,16,TRBJ2-7,TRBV15,NA,TGTGCCACCAGCCGGCGGGGGGGCCTTCCGTCCTACGAGCAGTACTTC,CATSRRGGLPSYEQYF
TRBD1,16,TRBJ2-2,TRBV30,NA,TGTGCCTGGAGCGAGAGGCGGACAGGGGAAGGCGGGGAGCTGTTTTTT,CAWSERRTGEGGELFF
TRBD1,13,TRBJ2-7,TRBV19,NA,TGTGCCAGTAGTACGGACAGGGTCGGCGAGCAGTACTTC,CASSTDRVGEQYF
NA,13,TRBJ1-5,TRBV19,NA,TGTGCCAGTAGTTCGGGTCGGGATCAGCCCCAGCATTTT,CASSSGRDQPQHF
NA,14,TRBJ2-5,TRBV9,NA,TGTGCCAGCAGCGTAGTGGGGACGGGGGAGACCCAGTACTTC,CASSVVGTGETQYF
NA,15,TRBJ1-4,TRBV6-1,NA,TGTGCCAGCAGTGAAATTGGGGGAATTAATGAAAAACTGTTTTTT,CASSEIGGINEKLFF
TRBD1,14,TRBJ1-3,TRBV7-9,few,TGTGCCAGCAGTATAGGGGGCTATGGAAACACCATATATTTT,CASSIGGYGNTIYF
NA,14,TRBJ2-7,TRBV7-2,NA,TGTGCCAGCAGCTTGAGCGGTAGCTCCTACGAGCAGTACTTC,CASSLSGSSYEQYF
NA,15,TRBJ2-3,TRBV2,NA,TGTGCCAGCAGCACGGACCCAGGCATTGCAGATACGCAGTATTTT,CASSTDPGIADTQYF
NA,11,TRBJ2-2,TRBV19,NA,TGTGCCAGTAAGAATAGCGGGGAGCTGTTTTTT,CASKNSGELFF
NA,13,TRBJ2-3,TRBV5-8,NA,TGTGCCAGCAGAGAGCGGTCCACAGATACGCAGTATTTT,CASRERSTDTQYF
NA,15,TRBJ1-1,TRBV7-3,NA,TGTGCCAGCAGCCAACGTGGGGGGTACGACACTGAAGCTTTCTTT,CASSQRGGYDTEAFF
NA,12,TRBJ2-1,TRBV7-2,NA,TGTGCCAGCAGCGTTAGAACCAATGAGCAGTTCTTC,CASSVRTNEQFF
NA,19,TRBJ1-1,TRBV19,NA,TGTGCCAGTAGTATCCAAGGAGGGTGGACAGACCGAATGAACACTGAAGCTTTCTTT,CASSIQGGWTDRMNTEAFF
NA,14,TRBJ1-2,TRBV5-6,NA,TGTGCCAGCAGCTTGGTAGGGGTGGTATATGGCTACACCTTC,CASSLVGVVYGYTF
TRBD1,14,TRBJ1-1,TRBV27,medium-sized,TGTGCCAGCAGTTTCCACAGGGGGAGCACTGAAGCTTTCTTT,CASSFHRGSTEAFF
TRBD2,15,TRBJ2-5,TRBV7-9,NA,TGTGCCAGCAGTTTAGGGACTAGCGGGGCGGAGACCCAGTACTTC,CASSLGTSGAETQYF
TRBD1,16,TRBJ1-1,TRBV18,NA,TGTGCCAGCTCCTTAGTTCAGGGGGCGACGAACACTGAAGCTTTCTTT,CASSLVQGATNTEAFF
NA,16,TRBJ1-2,TRBV9,NA,TGTGCCAGCAGCGTAGACCCCGGGACAAGGGGGTATGGCTACACCTTC,CASSVDPGTRGYGYTF
NA,13,TRBJ2-7,TRBV25-1,NA,TGTGCCAGCAGTGGGGGTGGGGCCTACGAGCAGTACTTC,CASSGGGAYEQYF
TRBD2,15,TRBJ2-1,TRBV9,NA,TGTGCCAGCAGTGACAGACTAGCGGGGGGGATTGAGCAGTTCTTC,CASSDRLAGGIEQFF
NA,15,TRBJ2-7,TRBV7-2,NA,TGTGCCAGCAGCTTCACAGGGCGGAGCTCCTACGAGCAGTACTTC,CASSFTGRSSYEQYF
NA,15,TRBJ1-1,TRBV4-2,NA,TGTGCCAGCAGCCCATCTCAGGGAGGGAACACTGAAGCTTTCTTT,CASSPSQGGNTEAFF
NA,18,TRBJ2-5,TRBV4-3,NA,TGCGCCAGCAGCCAAGATGAGGTGAGAATGCGGTGCCAAGAGACCCAGTACTTC,CASSQDEVRMRCQETQYF
NA,15,TRBJ2-1,TRBV25-1,NA,TGTGCCAGCAGTGATAATTTGGTGTACAACAATGAGCAGTTCTTC,CASSDNLVYNNEQFF
TRBD1,16,TRBJ2-1,TRBV6-6,NA,TGTGCCAGCAGTACCCCGGGACAGGCCCAATCCAATGAGCAGTTCTTC,CASSTPGQAQSNEQFF
TRBD1,15,TRBJ1-5,TRBV27,NA,TGTGCCAGCAGTTTAACGACAGGGAACAATCAGCCCCAGCATTTT,CASSLTTGNNQPQHF
TRBD1,14,TRBJ1-1,TRBV18,NA,TGTGCCAGCTCACCACAGGGGGCTTACACTGAAGCTTTCTTT,CASSPQGAYTEAFF
NA,13,TRBJ2-5,TRBV18,NA,TGTGCCAGCTCCCGGGGGCGGGAGGAGACCCAGTACTTC,CASSRGREETQYF
NA,11,TRBJ2-2,TRBV19,NA,TGTGCCAGTAGTCTCCCCGGGGAGCTGTTTTTT,CASSLPGELFF